This is a list of T cell receptor beta chains from one sample in a study of T cells after yellow fever vaccination. TCRdb re-derived calls from the 5' RACE reads in MiXCR, one entry per CDR3 protein. Among 450,000 to 650,000 distinct CDR3 sequences listed, 21% were seen once. Sequencing used PBMCs, obtained more than 20 days after the first yellow fever vaccination. The receptors were sampled from a man aged 18 to 35 who received the YFV17D yellow fever vaccine. Each CDR3 is given with its conserved first and last residue. Each record gives: J gene, V gene, D gene, clone size, CDR3 DNA, CDR3 protein. The D gene is left open where the match is weak. Size values are once, few and many counts, or a class for expanded clones, and some rows have none.

j_gene: TRBJ2-3
v_gene: TRBV10-3
d_gene: .
abundance: .
CDR3nt: TGTGCCATCAGTGATCAGACAGGACGCACAGATACGCAGTATTTT
CDR3aa: CAISDQTGRTDTQYF

j_gene: TRBJ2-7
v_gene: TRBV2
d_gene: .
abundance: few
CDR3nt: TGTGCCAGCAGTAAAGACAGAAACAAGCAGTACTTC
CDR3aa: CASSKDRNKQYF

j_gene: TRBJ2-4
v_gene: TRBV5-1
d_gene: .
abundance: many
CDR3nt: TGCGCCAGCAGCTTGGGAGGGGAGGCCAAAAACATTCAGTACTTC
CDR3aa: CASSLGGEAKNIQYF

j_gene: TRBJ2-5
v_gene: TRBV29-1
d_gene: .
abundance: many
CDR3nt: TGCAGCGTGCGAAGCCAAGAGACCCAGTACTTC
CDR3aa: CSVRSQETQYF

j_gene: TRBJ2-3
v_gene: TRBV7-2
d_gene: .
abundance: .
CDR3nt: TGTGCCAGCAGCTTATATTCCGATACGCAGTATTTT
CDR3aa: CASSLYSDTQYF

j_gene: TRBJ1-2
v_gene: TRBV4-3
d_gene: TRBD1
abundance: few
CDR3nt: TGCGCCAGCAGCCAAGAGGGAACAGGGGGTGATGGCTACACCTTC
CDR3aa: CASSQEGTGGDGYTF

j_gene: TRBJ1-1
v_gene: TRBV12-3/TRBV12-4
d_gene: .
abundance: few
CDR3nt: TGTGCCAGCAGTTTGACGACTTGGGCGAACACTGAAGCTTTCTTT
CDR3aa: CASSLTTWANTEAFF

j_gene: TRBJ2-5
v_gene: TRBV4-3
d_gene: .
abundance: .
CDR3nt: TGCGCCAGCAGCCGGAGCTCGAGCAGGGTAGAGACCCAGTACTTC
CDR3aa: CASSRSSSRVETQYF

j_gene: TRBJ1-2
v_gene: TRBV7-2
d_gene: .
abundance: .
CDR3nt: TGTGCCAGCAGCTTCTGGACGAGTGGCTACACCTTC
CDR3aa: CASSFWTSGYTF

j_gene: TRBJ2-3
v_gene: TRBV7-2
d_gene: .
abundance: .
CDR3nt: TGTGCCAGCTTGCTCCCTGTTGCCGGGGATACGCAGTATTTT
CDR3aa: CASLLPVAGDTQYF

j_gene: TRBJ2-5
v_gene: TRBV4-2
d_gene: .
abundance: few
CDR3nt: TGTGCCAGCAGCCAAGTCGAACCGGCGGGGGCCATCCAAGAGACCCAGTACTTC
CDR3aa: CASSQVEPAGAIQETQYF

j_gene: TRBJ1-1
v_gene: TRBV7-3
d_gene: TRBD1
abundance: few
CDR3nt: TGTGCCAGCAGCTTAGTGACAGGGGAGGTGAACACTGAAGCTTTCTTT
CDR3aa: CASSLVTGEVNTEAFF

j_gene: TRBJ2-7
v_gene: TRBV7-8
d_gene: TRBD1
abundance: .
CDR3nt: TGTGCCAGCAGCTTAGCAGGGGGCTGGTACGAGCAGTACTTC
CDR3aa: CASSLAGGWYEQYF

j_gene: TRBJ2-5
v_gene: TRBV4-3
d_gene: TRBD2
abundance: few
CDR3nt: TGCGCCAGCAGCCACTTAACTAGCGGGGGGGGACAAGAGACCCAGTACTTC
CDR3aa: CASSHLTSGGGQETQYF

j_gene: TRBJ2-2
v_gene: TRBV15
d_gene: .
abundance: many
CDR3nt: TGTGCCACCAGCAGAGATCACCGCCTCATCGGGGAGCTGTTTTTT
CDR3aa: CATSRDHRLIGELFF

j_gene: TRBJ2-3
v_gene: TRBV12-3/TRBV12-4
d_gene: TRBD2
abundance: .
CDR3nt: TGTGCCAGCAGTTTTTCTAGCGGGGAGCTATTCCTCAATACGCAGTATTTT
CDR3aa: CASSFSSGELFLNTQYF

j_gene: TRBJ2-5
v_gene: TRBV5-1
d_gene: .
abundance: few
CDR3nt: TGCGCCAGCAGCTCGGGACCGGCACTGTCCGAGACCCAGTACTTC
CDR3aa: CASSSGPALSETQYF

j_gene: TRBJ2-3
v_gene: TRBV7-8
d_gene: TRBD2
abundance: many
CDR3nt: TGTGCCAGCAGCTTATTGGGGGGGAGCACAGATACGCAGTATTTT
CDR3aa: CASSLLGGSTDTQYF

j_gene: TRBJ1-4
v_gene: TRBV7-2
d_gene: TRBD1
abundance: .
CDR3nt: TGTGCCAGCAGCTTATTCAGGGGGGTGGCAACTAATGAAAAACTGTTTTTT
CDR3aa: CASSLFRGVATNEKLFF

j_gene: TRBJ1-5
v_gene: TRBV20-1
d_gene: TRBD1
abundance: .
CDR3nt: TGCAGTGCCGCGGAGGGACAGGGACTAAATCAGCCCCAGCATTTT
CDR3aa: CSAAEGQGLNQPQHF

j_gene: TRBJ2-2
v_gene: TRBV6-1
d_gene: .
abundance: .
CDR3nt: TGTGCCATACGAAGGGGGGGGGGCACCGGGGAGCTGTTTTTT
CDR3aa: CAIRRGGGTGELFF

j_gene: TRBJ1-1
v_gene: TRBV5-5
d_gene: .
abundance: few
CDR3nt: TGTGCCAGCAGCTTCTCCCTATGGCTTAACACTGAAGCTTTCTTT
CDR3aa: CASSFSLWLNTEAFF

j_gene: TRBJ1-4
v_gene: TRBV6-1
d_gene: TRBD1
abundance: few
CDR3nt: TGTGCCAGCAGTGGCCGGGACAGTAATGAAAAACTGTTTTTT
CDR3aa: CASSGRDSNEKLFF

j_gene: TRBJ2-5
v_gene: TRBV25-1
d_gene: TRBD1
abundance: few
CDR3nt: TGTGCCAGCAGTAAAGACAGGGGTGAAGAGACCCAGTACTTC
CDR3aa: CASSKDRGEETQYF

j_gene: TRBJ2-2
v_gene: TRBV6-2/TRBV6-3
d_gene: TRBD1
abundance: .
CDR3nt: TGTGCCAGCAGCCTACCGGGACAGGGATTTGGCACCGGGGAGCTGTTTTTT
CDR3aa: CASSLPGQGFGTGELFF

j_gene: TRBJ2-2
v_gene: TRBV19
d_gene: TRBD1
abundance: .
CDR3nt: TGTGCCAGTACCGGGACAGGGATCCGGACCGGGGAGCTGTTTTTT
CDR3aa: CASTGTGIRTGELFF

j_gene: TRBJ2-1
v_gene: TRBV7-9
d_gene: .
abundance: once
CDR3nt: TGTGCCAGCAGCCTTAGTCGGGGCTCCTTTGAGCAGTTCTTC
CDR3aa: CASSLSRGSFEQFF

j_gene: TRBJ1-1
v_gene: TRBV6-5
d_gene: TRBD1
abundance: .
CDR3nt: TGTGCCAGCAGTTACAGGGGGCTTACGGCTTTCTTT
CDR3aa: CASSYRGLTAFF

j_gene: TRBJ2-3
v_gene: TRBV6-5
d_gene: .
abundance: few
CDR3nt: TGTGCCAGCAGTTACGGTTCCCCAGGGGATACGCAGTATTTT
CDR3aa: CASSYGSPGDTQYF

j_gene: TRBJ1-2
v_gene: TRBV5-1
d_gene: TRBD1
abundance: .
CDR3nt: TGCGCCAGCAGCTTGGGGGCAGGGGGAGACTACTATGGCTACACCTTC
CDR3aa: CASSLGAGGDYYGYTF

j_gene: TRBJ2-7
v_gene: TRBV28
d_gene: .
abundance: once
CDR3nt: TGTGCCGGCAGTTTCGCGGGGACCGAGCAGTACTTC
CDR3aa: CAGSFAGTEQYF

j_gene: TRBJ1-4
v_gene: TRBV18
d_gene: .
abundance: few
CDR3nt: TGTGCCAGCTCACCTATCGGGACCCGAGGGGAAAAACTGTTTTTT
CDR3aa: CASSPIGTRGEKLFF

j_gene: TRBJ2-7
v_gene: TRBV20-1
d_gene: TRBD1
abundance: .
CDR3nt: TGCAGTGCTACCCGACAGGGGGCCACCTACGAGCAGTACTTC
CDR3aa: CSATRQGATYEQYF

j_gene: TRBJ1-5
v_gene: TRBV6-5
d_gene: .
abundance: many
CDR3nt: TGTGCCAGCAGCCCTGGGAGGAATCAGCCCCAGCATTTT
CDR3aa: CASSPGRNQPQHF